This TCR beta chain was found in a study of blood T cell repertoires in COVID-19. Study overall: Researchers got acute and convalescent COVID-19 samples from the United States, Italy and Spain.

V lost 5 bases to trimming and J lost 6 bases, with 14 bases between them. The CDR3 covers 14 residues. Germline V gene sequence: CDR1 MDHEN, CDR2 SYDVKM. The protocol was immunoSEQ multiplex PCR, while the TCRdb copy is restricted to in-frame clones and leaves out a portion. The sample includes about 190,000 clones, more than 75% of them seen just once. V usage is TRBV28 and J usage is TRBJ1-5, with D tentatively TRBD1 (6 bases). The clonotype originates from a middle-aged man with active or convalescent COVID-19. The material sequenced was peripheral blood. The CDR3 bases are TGTGCCAGCAGTGTCAGGGGCGCGGGTCAGCCCCAGCATTTT. Translating it yields CASSVRGAGQPQHF.